This T cell receptor (beta chain) was recovered during a study of regulatory T cells in long-lasting Graves disease. Noted time point: newly diagnosed GD, antithyroid drugs for less than 3 months. PBMC RNA was the source of the TCR library. This clonotype was recorded many times. Arm-PCR of CDR3 regions and iRepertoire HTBI primers were the basis on which TCR beta libraries were built. MiXCR, run by TCRdb on the multiplex PCR reads, gives a single entry per CDR3 protein. The data hold about 380,000 distinct CDR3 sequences, with around 15% observed a single time. Here the sequenced sample was peripheral blood mononuclear cells (PBMCs), taken at new diagnosis, from a patient treated with antithyroid drugs. The receptor was isolated from a female donor with Graves disease.

CDR3 DNA: TGCGCCAGCAGCCAGGAACAGGGAACCGCCGCTTTCTTT. Amino acids: CASSQEQGTAAFF. The chain links TRBV5-1 to TRBJ1-1, with D possibly TRBD1 on 6 matching bases. Germline V CDR1 and CDR2: SGHRS, YFSETQ. This CDR3 has 13 residues. The V end lost 4 bases, the J end lost 11 bases, and 18 bases lay between the germline ends.